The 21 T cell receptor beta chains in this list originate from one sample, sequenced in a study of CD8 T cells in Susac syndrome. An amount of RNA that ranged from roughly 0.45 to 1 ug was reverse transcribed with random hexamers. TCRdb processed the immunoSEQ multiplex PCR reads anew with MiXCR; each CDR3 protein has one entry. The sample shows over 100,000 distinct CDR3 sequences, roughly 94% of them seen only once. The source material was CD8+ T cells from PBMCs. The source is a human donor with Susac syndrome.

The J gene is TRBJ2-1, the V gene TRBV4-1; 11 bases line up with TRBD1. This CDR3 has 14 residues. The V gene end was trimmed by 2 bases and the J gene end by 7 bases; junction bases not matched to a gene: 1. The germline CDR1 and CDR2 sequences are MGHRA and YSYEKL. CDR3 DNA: TGCGCCAGCAGCCAAAGGGACAGGGGGAATGAGCAGTTCTTC. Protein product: CASSQRDRGNEQFF.

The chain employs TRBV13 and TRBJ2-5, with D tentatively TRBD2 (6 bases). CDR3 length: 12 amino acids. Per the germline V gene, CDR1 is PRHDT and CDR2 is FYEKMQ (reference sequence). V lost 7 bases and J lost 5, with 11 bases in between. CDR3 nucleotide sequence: TGTGCCAGCAACCGAGGGAGGGAGACCCAGTACTTC. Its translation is CASNRGRETQYF.

The CDR3 region is CASSLEGQEYPREQFF. The CDR3 DNA is TGTGCCAGCAGCTTGGAGGGACAGGAGTATCCCAGGGAGCAGTTCTTC. The chain uses TRBV5-6 and TRBJ2-1, with 8 bases lining up with TRBD1. J gave up 10 bases and V 0 bases, and 12 bases lay outside the gene matches. The CDR3 totals 16 residues. CDR1 is SGHDT and CDR2 is YYEEEE in the germline V gene.

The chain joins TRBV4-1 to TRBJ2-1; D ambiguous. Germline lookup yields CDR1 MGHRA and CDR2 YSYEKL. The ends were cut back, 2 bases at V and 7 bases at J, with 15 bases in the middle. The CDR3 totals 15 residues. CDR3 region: CASSQRKASQNEQFF. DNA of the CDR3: TGCGCCAGCAGCCAAAGAAAGGCCAGCCAGAATGAGCAGTTCTTC.

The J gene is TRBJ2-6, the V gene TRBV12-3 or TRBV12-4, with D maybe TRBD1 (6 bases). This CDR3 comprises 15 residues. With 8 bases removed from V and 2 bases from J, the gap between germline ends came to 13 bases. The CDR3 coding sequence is TGTGCCAGCCGAGGCCCAGGGGCTGGGGCCAACGTCCTGACTTTC. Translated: CASRGPGAGANVLTF.

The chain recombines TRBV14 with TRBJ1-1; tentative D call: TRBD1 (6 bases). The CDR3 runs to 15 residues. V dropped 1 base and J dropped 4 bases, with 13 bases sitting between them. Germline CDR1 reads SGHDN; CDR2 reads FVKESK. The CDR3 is CASSQAGALSTEAFF. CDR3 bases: TGTGCCAGCAGCCAAGCGGGGGCGCTGAGCACTGAAGCTTTCTTT.

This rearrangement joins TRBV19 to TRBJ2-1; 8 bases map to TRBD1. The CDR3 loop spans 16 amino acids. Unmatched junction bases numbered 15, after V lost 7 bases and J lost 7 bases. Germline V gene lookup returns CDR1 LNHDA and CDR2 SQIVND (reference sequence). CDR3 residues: CASTYAPGTGHNEQFF. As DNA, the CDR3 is TGTGCCAGTACTTATGCACCCGGGACAGGCCATAATGAGCAGTTCTTC.

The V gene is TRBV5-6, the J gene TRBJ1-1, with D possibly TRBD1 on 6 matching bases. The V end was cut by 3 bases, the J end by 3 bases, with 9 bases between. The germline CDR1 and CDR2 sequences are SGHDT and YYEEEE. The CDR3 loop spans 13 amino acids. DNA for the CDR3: TGTGCCAGCAGCTGGGACACCGACACTGAAGCTTTCTTT. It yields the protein CASSWDTDTEAFF.

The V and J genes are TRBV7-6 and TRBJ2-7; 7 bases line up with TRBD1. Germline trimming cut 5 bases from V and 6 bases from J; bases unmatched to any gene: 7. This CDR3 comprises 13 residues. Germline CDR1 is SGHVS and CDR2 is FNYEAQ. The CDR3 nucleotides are TGTGCCAGCAGCCCGACAGGGAACTTCGAGCAGTACTTC. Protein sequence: CASSPTGNFEQYF.

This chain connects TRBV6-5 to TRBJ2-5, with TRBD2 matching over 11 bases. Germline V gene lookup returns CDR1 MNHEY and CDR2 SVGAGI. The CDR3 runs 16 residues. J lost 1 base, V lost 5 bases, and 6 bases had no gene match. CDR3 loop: CASSHISGGVQETQYF. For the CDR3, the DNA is TGTGCCAGCAGTCACATTAGCGGGGGGGTCCAAGAGACCCAGTACTTC.

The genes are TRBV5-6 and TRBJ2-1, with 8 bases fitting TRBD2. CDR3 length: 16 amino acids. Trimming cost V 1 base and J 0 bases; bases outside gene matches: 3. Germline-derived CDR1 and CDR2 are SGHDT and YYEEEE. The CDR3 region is CASSLSSGSSYNEQFF. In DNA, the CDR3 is TGTGCCAGCAGCTTGTCCAGCGGGAGCTCCTACAATGAGCAGTTCTTC.

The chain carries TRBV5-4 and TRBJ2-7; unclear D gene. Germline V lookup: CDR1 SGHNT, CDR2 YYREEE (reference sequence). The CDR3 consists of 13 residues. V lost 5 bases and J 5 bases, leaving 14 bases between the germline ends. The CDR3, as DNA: TGTGCCAGCAGTTCGTCGGGCCTCGACGAGCAGTACTTC. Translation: CASSSSGLDEQYF.

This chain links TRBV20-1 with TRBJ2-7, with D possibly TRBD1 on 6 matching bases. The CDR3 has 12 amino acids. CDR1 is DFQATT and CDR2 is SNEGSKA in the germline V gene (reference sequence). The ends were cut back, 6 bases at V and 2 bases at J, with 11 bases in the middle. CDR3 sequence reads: CSAATGTYEQYF. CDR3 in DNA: TGCAGTGCCGCGACAGGAACCTACGAGCAGTACTTC.

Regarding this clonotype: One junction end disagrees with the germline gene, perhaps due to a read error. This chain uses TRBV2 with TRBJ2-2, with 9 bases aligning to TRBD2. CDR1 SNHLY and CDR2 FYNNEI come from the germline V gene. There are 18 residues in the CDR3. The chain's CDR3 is CASNEDLAGTWDTGELFF. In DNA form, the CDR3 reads TGTGCCAGCAATGAAGACCTAGCGGGGACGTGGGACACCGGGGAGCTGTTTTTT.

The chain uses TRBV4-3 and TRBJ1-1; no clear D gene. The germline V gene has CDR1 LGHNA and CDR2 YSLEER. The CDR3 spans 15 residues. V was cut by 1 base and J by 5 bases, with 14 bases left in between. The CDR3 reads CASSQATLANTEAFF. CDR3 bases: TGCGCCAGCAGCCAAGCGACCTTGGCGAATACTGAAGCTTTCTTT.

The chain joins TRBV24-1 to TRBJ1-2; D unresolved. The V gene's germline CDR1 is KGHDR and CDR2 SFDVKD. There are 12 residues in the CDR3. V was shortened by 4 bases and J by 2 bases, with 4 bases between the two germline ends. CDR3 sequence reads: CATSDENYGYTF. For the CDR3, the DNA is TGTGCCACCAGTGACGAGAACTATGGCTACACCTTC.

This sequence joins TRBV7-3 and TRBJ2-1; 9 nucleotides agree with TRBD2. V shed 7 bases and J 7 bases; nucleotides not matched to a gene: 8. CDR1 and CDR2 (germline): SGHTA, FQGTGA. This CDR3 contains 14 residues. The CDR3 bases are TGTGCCAGCACCTCTAGCGGGGAGGTGAATGAGCAGTTCTTC. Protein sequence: CASTSSGEVNEQFF.

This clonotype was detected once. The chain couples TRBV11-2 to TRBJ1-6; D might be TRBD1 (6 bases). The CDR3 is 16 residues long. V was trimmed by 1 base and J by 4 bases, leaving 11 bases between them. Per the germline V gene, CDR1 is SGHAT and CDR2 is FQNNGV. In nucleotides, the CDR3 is TGTGCCAGCAGCTTAGTTGGACAGAATTATAATTCACCCCTCCACTTT. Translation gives CASSLVGQNYNSPLHF.

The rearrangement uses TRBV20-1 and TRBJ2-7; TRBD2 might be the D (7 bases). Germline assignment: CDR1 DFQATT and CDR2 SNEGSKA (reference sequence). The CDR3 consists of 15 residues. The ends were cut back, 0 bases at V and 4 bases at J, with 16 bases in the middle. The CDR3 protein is CSARDPGGAWYEQYF. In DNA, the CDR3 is TGCAGTGCTAGAGATCCGGGGGGCGCGTGGTACGAGCAGTACTTC.

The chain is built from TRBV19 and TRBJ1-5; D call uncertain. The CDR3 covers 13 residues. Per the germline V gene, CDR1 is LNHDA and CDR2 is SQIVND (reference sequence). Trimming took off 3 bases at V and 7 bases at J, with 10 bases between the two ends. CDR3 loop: CASSIGSWQPQHF. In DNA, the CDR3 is TGTGCCAGTAGTATTGGCAGTTGGCAGCCCCAGCATTTT.

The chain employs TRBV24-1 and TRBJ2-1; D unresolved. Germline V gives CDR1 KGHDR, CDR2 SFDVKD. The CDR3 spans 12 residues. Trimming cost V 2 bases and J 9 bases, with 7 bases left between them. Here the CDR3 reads CATSDSWGEQFF. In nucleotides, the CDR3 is TGTGCCACCAGTGATTCGTGGGGTGAGCAGTTCTTC.